What follows are 13 T cell receptor beta chains derived from one specimen sequenced in a study of T-cell memory formation after mild COVID-19. TCRdb called the 5' RACE reads again in MiXCR, with one record for every CDR3 protein. Among a few hundred thousand distinct CDR3 sequences listed, about 17% were seen once. Sequencing was done on a sample of PBMCs or a T cell subset sorted from them (not recorded which). These receptors all come from a man between 18 and 35 years old who had mild COVID-19 (a few samples of this study predate the infection). Cell type and time point are not known.

The V gene is TRBV6-5, the J gene TRBJ1-1; D possibly corresponds to TRBD1 (6 bases). Germline values: CDR1 MNHEY, CDR2 SVGAGI. CDR3 length: 12 residues. V was cut by 6 bases and J by 7 bases, with 12 bases left in between. The CDR3 sequence: CASRPGGGEAFF. The CDR3 nucleotides are TGTGCCAGCAGGCCCGGAGGGGGTGAAGCTTTCTTT.

The rearrangement joins TRBV3-1 to TRBJ2-1; 11 bases line up with TRBD2. The CDR3 is made up of 14 amino acids. The germline V gene encodes CDR1 LGHDT and CDR2 YNNKEL (reference sequence). Losses at the gene ends were 3 bases for V and 7 bases for J; bases not matched to a gene: 2. The CDR3 protein is CASSQPSGGNEQFF. In DNA form, the CDR3 reads TGTGCCAGCAGCCAGCCTAGCGGGGGGAATGAGCAGTTCTTC.

V gene TRBV7-2 combines with J gene TRBJ2-2; TRBD1 aligns across 9 bases. With V trimmed by 4 bases and J by 6 bases, 9 bases remained unmatched. Per germline, CDR1 SGHTA and CDR2 FQGNSA. The CDR3 is made up of 16 amino acids. CDR3 loop: CASSSRTGDFSGELFF. Here the CDR3 DNA reads TGTGCCAGCAGCTCCAGGACAGGGGATTTCTCCGGGGAGCTGTTTTTT.

V and J are TRBV11-2 and TRBJ1-6; D uncertain. Germline CDR1 SGHAT, CDR2 FQNNGV. With 4 bases removed from V and 12 bases from J, the gap between germline ends came to 10 bases. The length of the CDR3 is 12 residues. The CDR3 region has the DNA TGTGCCAGCAGCTACCCCGGAGGACCCCTCCACTTT. This sequence encodes CASSYPGGPLHF.

The CDR3: CAISPGQGATYEQYV. In nucleotides, the CDR3 is TGTGCCATCAGTCCGGGACAGGGGGCCACCTACGAGCAGTACGTC. This rearrangement joins TRBV10-3 to TRBJ2-7, with 12 nucleotides matching TRBD1. CDR1 ENHRY and CDR2 SYGVKD come from the germline V gene. The CDR3 consists of 15 residues. The junction had 4 bases not matched to a gene; V was cut back by 5 bases and J by 2 bases.

This clonotype has a count of ten or more. This chain connects TRBV10-1 to TRBJ2-7, with 11 nucleotides matching TRBD1. This CDR3 is 14 amino acids long. The J segment lost 3 bases and the V segment lost 4 bases, leaving 2 bases of the junction unmatched. The germline V gene has CDR1 WNHNN and CDR2 SYGVQD (reference sequence). For the CDR3, the DNA is TGCGCCAGCAGTGTGGGGACAGGGGGCTACGAGCAGTACTTC. As protein: CASSVGTGGYEQYF.

This clonotype was counted only a few times. This chain joins TRBV5-6 and TRBJ2-7; 10 nucleotides align to TRBD1. V was clipped by 2 bases and J by 4 bases; unmatched bases: 3. Germline-derived CDR1 and CDR2 are SGHDT and YYEEEE. This CDR3 is 14 amino acids long. DNA of the CDR3: TGTGCCAGCAGCTTTGGACAGGGGGGTTACGAGCAGTACGTC. Its protein is CASSFGQGGYEQYV.

The CDR3 protein is CASSPHAGEQFF. CDR3 coding DNA: TGTGCCAGCAGCCCCCACGCCGGTGAGCAGTTCTTC. V gene TRBV7-9 combines with J gene TRBJ2-1; D unresolved. The CDR3 has 12 residues. The germline V and J ends were trimmed by 5 bases and 9 bases, with 11 bases remaining between them. The germline gives CDR1 SEHNR, CDR2 FQNEAQ (reference sequence).

This chain links TRBV5-1 with TRBJ1-1; maybe TRBD1 (6 bases). Looked up from germline, CDR1 is SGHRS and CDR2 is YFSETQ. The CDR3 length is 15 residues. V lost 0 bases to trimming and J lost 4 bases, with 13 bases between them. CDR3 in amino acids: CASSLALGARTEAFF. CDR3 nucleotides: TGCGCCAGCAGCTTGGCCTTGGGGGCGCGCACTGAAGCTTTCTTT.

The rearrangement links TRBV14 to TRBJ2-7; D call uncertain. V was clipped by 0 bases and J by 4 bases, with 7 bases between them. This CDR3 has 13 residues. CDR1 is SGHDN and CDR2 is FVKESK in the germline V gene. The chain's CDR3 is CASSQELPYEQYF. In DNA, the CDR3 is TGTGCCAGCAGCCAAGAGCTCCCTTACGAGCAGTACTTC. Supplemented by reference TRBV14 and TRBJ2-7, the full variable domain reads EAGVTQFPSHSVIEKGQTVTLRCDPISGHDNLYWYRRVMGKEIKFLLHFVKESKQDESGMPNNRFLAERTGGTYSTLKVQPAELEDSGVYFCASSQELPYEQYFGPGTRLTVT.

This clonotype has a handful of counts. The CDR3 region is CATSRVGNTGELFF. The CDR3 DNA follows: TGTGCCACCAGCAGAGTCGGAAACACCGGGGAGCTGTTTTTT. The chain employs TRBV15 and TRBJ2-2; D is undetermined. The CDR3 spans 14 residues. V shed 1 base and J shed 2 bases, with 5 bases lying between them. CDR1 is LNHNV, CDR2 YYDKDF, per germline (reference sequence).

The chain combines TRBV12-3 or TRBV12-4 with TRBJ1-2, with D maybe TRBD1 (5 bases). The V end was cut by 6 bases, the J end by 4 bases, with 15 bases between. The CDR3 runs to 14 residues. In DNA, the CDR3 is TGTGCCAGCAGCCCAGGGTTGGTCCCCTATGGCTACACCTTC. It is translated as CASSPGLVPYGYTF.

The J gene is TRBJ1-2, the V gene TRBV27; D gene unclear. This CDR3 spans 13 amino acids. The germline V gene encodes CDR1 MNHEY and CDR2 SMNVEV (reference sequence). The V end lost 5 bases, the J end lost 4 bases, and 11 bases lay between the germline ends. As DNA, the CDR3 is TGTGCCAGCAGTCCCCGGGCGCTCTATGGCTACACCTTC. Its protein is CASSPRALYGYTF.